The 14 T cell receptor beta chains below were found in one sample sequenced in a study of metastatic and nonmetastatic thyroid tumors. Via MiXCR, TCRdb re-called the PCR reads. The sample lists 70,000 or so clones, 13% to 15% occurring once. Treatment of any kind had been given to no patient before thyroid surgery. Sequencing input: blood. The receptors shown here come from a male donor with papillary thyroid cancer or a benign thyroid nodule (not recorded which). Some clones in this sample may be carry-over from other donors' samples.

This clone was seen at least ten times. The rearrangement joins TRBV6-1 to TRBJ1-3; D perhaps matches TRBD1 (6 bases). Per germline, CDR1 MNHNS and CDR2 SASEGT. The CDR3 spans 16 residues. Between the trimmed V and J ends, which lost 5 bases and 0 bases, there was a span of 14 bases. This CDR3 reads CASSLDRLGSGNTIYF. CDR3 in DNA: TGTGCCAGCAGTTTGGACAGACTTGGCTCTGGAAACACCATATATTTT.

Regarding this clone: An end of the junction does not agree with germline; a read error may underlie this. J is TRBJ2-7 and V is TRBV7-2; D is perhaps TRBD2 (6 bases). From germline, CDR1 is SGHTA and CDR2 FQGNSA. The CDR3 length is 15 residues. CDR3 region: CANSYLAGSVNEQYF. The CDR3 DNA follows: TGTGCCAACAGCTACTTGGCGGGATCCGTAAACGAGCAGTACTTC.

This clone appeared many times. The chain recombines TRBV28 with TRBJ2-5; D possibly corresponds to TRBD1 (6 bases). The CDR3 has 16 residues. Germline V lookup: CDR1 MDHEN, CDR2 SYDVKM. Trimming removed 3 bases from V and 4 bases from J, with 18 bases in between. The DNA of the CDR3 is TGTGCCAGCAGTTTTCTCGCCCAGGGGAAAGGAGAGACCCAGTACTTC. Translating gives CASSFLAQGKGETQYF.

This clone turned up a few times. This may be a read error, as it is one base from a much larger clone. V and J are TRBV7-8 and TRBJ1-4; unclear D gene. Germline CDR1 reads SGHVS; CDR2 reads FQNEAQ. Trimming pared 4 bases from V and 5 bases from J, leaving 11 bases between. This CDR3 contains 14 residues. CDR3 DNA sequence: TGTGCCAGCAGCTACCGGACGGCCAATGAAAAACTGTTTTTT. Protein sequence: CASSYRTANEKLFF.

The sample holds many counts of this clone. The chain carries TRBV19 and TRBJ1-1, with 8 bases that match TRBD1. Germline V gene lookup returns CDR1 LNHDA and CDR2 SQIVND (reference sequence). CDR3 length: 13 amino acids. Trimming removed 6 bases from V and 4 bases from J; junction bases left unmatched: 4. CDR3 in amino acids: CASRNDRGTEAFF. The CDR3 DNA reads as TGTGCCAGTAGAAATGACAGGGGCACTGAAGCTTTCTTT.

The table lists this clone with many counts. V and J are TRBV28 and TRBJ1-5; no clear D. The CDR3 loop spans 19 amino acids. Germline values: CDR1 MDHEN, CDR2 SYDVKM. V shed 2 bases and J shed 0 bases, with 20 bases lying between them. As DNA, the CDR3 is TGTGCCAGCAGTTTAAGGTGGCCTTCGAGGGTTTATAGCAATCAGCCCCAGCATTTT. Translated, it gives CASSLRWPSRVYSNQPQHF. The variable domain in full, completed from reference TRBV28 and TRBJ1-5, reads DVKVTQSSRYLVKRTGEKVFLECVQDMDHENMFWYRQDPGLGLRLIYFSYDVKMKEKGDIPEGYSVSREKKERFSLILESASTNQTSMYLCASSLRWPSRVYSNQPQHFGDGTRLSIL.

At least ten counts were recorded for this clone. The V gene is TRBV3-1, the J gene TRBJ2-1, with TRBD2 matching over 9 bases. In germline, CDR1 is LGHDT, CDR2 YNNKEL (reference sequence). After removal of 4 bases from V and 9 bases from J, the junction contained 10 bases not matched to a gene. This CDR3 comprises 15 residues. The CDR3 sequence: CASSRGLAPASEQFF. DNA for the CDR3: TGTGCCAGCAGCCGGGGACTAGCTCCCGCCAGTGAGCAGTTCTTC.

The V call is TRBV7-2, the J call TRBJ2-7; no firm D call. Germline V gene sequence: CDR1 SGHTA, CDR2 FQGNSA. Trimming took off 5 bases at V and 6 bases at J, with 8 bases between the two ends. This CDR3 spans 11 amino acids. Here the CDR3 reads CASSNEGEQYF. The CDR3 bases are TGTGCCAGCAGCAACGAAGGCGAGCAGTACTTC.

This clone showed up many times. V usage is TRBV4-1 and J usage is TRBJ2-7; D not certain. The V gene's germline CDR1 is MGHRA and CDR2 YSYEKL. CDR3 length: 14 amino acids. Trimming took 1 base from V and 5 from J, leaving 12 bases between them. The CDR3 sequence: CASSQVYFLNEQYF. The DNA of the CDR3 is TGCGCCAGCAGCCAAGTGTACTTCCTAAACGAGCAGTACTTC.

This clone has at least ten counts. The rearrangement joins TRBV2 to TRBJ2-2, with TRBD2 matching over 7 bases. Germline V gives CDR1 SNHLY, CDR2 FYNNEI. V was clipped by 6 bases and J by 6 bases; unmatched bases: 7. The CDR3 is made up of 14 amino acids. The CDR3 spells CASSLGGGAGELFF. The CDR3 DNA is TGTGCCAGCAGCCTTGGTGGGGGGGCCGGGGAGCTGTTTTTT.

The table lists this clone with a few counts. Being one base from a much bigger clone, this may be a read error. The rearrangement uses TRBV28 and TRBJ2-1; 8 nucleotides match TRBD2. This CDR3 contains 16 residues. V dropped 5 bases and J dropped 0; count of bases not matched to a gene: 6. Germline CDR1 reads MDHEN; CDR2 reads SYDVKM. The CDR3 reads CASSIWSGSSYNEQFF. The CDR3 DNA reads TGTGCCAGCAGTATTTGGAGCGGGAGCTCCTACAATGAGCAGTTCTTC.

V and J are TRBV18 and TRBJ1-2, with D uncertain. V was pared by 2 bases and J by 8 bases, with 12 bases between. Germline values: CDR1 KGHSH, CDR2 LQKENI. This CDR3 comprises 13 residues. This CDR3 reads CASSPGFEKGYTF. The CDR3 coding sequence is TGTGCCAGCTCACCAGGGTTTGAGAAAGGCTACACCTTC.

This clone was found many times. The chain has TRBV5-1 and TRBJ2-7; 11 nucleotides line up with TRBD1. The CDR3 totals 14 residues. The germline CDR1 and CDR2 sequences are SGHRS and YFSETQ. The ends lost 4 bases at V and 4 bases at J; junction bases unmatched: 4. The CDR3 DNA reads TGCGCCAGCAGCGGGACAGGGGGAGGATACGAGCAGTACTTC. Protein product: CASSGTGGGYEQYF.

The V call is TRBV29-1, the J call TRBJ2-1; TRBD2 matches 7 bases. CDR1 is SQVTM and CDR2 is ANQGSEA in the germline V gene. Trimming cost V 5 bases and J 3 bases; bases outside gene matches: 7. The CDR3 spans 14 residues. The CDR3 spells CSVSGTIGYNEQFF. CDR3 in DNA: TGCAGCGTTTCCGGGACTATCGGCTACAATGAGCAGTTCTTC.